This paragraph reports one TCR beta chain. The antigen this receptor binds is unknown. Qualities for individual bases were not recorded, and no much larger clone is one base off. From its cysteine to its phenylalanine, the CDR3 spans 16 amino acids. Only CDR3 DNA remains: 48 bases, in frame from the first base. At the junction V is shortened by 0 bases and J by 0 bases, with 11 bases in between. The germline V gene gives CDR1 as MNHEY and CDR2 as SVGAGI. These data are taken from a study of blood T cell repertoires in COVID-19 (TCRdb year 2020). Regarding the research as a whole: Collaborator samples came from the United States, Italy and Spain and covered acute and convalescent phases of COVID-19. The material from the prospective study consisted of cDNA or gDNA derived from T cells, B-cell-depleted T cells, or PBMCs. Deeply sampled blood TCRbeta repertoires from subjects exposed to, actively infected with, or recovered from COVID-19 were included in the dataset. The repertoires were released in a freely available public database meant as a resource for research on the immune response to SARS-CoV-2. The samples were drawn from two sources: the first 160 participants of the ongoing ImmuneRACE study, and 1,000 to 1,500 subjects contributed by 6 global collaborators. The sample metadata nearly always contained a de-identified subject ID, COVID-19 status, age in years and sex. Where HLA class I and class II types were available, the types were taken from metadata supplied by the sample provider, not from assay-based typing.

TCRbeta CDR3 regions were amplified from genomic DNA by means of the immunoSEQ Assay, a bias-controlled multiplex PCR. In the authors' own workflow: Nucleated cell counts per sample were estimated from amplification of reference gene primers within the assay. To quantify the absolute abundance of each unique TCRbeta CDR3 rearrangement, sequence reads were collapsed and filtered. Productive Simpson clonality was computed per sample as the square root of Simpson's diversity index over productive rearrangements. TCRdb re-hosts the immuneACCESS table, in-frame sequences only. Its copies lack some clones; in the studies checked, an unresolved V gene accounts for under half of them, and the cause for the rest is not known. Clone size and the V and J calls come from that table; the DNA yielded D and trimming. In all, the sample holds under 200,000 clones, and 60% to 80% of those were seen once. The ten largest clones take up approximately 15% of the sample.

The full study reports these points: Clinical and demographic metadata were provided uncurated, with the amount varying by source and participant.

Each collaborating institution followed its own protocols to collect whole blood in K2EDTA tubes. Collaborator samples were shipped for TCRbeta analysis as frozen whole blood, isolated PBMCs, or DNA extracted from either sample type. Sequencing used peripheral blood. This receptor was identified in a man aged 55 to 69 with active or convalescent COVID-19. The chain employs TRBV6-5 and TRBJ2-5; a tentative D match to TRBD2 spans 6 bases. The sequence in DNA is TGTGCCAGCAGTTACTCTCAGGGACTTTACCAAGAGACCCAGTACTTC. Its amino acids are CASSYSQGLYQETQYF.